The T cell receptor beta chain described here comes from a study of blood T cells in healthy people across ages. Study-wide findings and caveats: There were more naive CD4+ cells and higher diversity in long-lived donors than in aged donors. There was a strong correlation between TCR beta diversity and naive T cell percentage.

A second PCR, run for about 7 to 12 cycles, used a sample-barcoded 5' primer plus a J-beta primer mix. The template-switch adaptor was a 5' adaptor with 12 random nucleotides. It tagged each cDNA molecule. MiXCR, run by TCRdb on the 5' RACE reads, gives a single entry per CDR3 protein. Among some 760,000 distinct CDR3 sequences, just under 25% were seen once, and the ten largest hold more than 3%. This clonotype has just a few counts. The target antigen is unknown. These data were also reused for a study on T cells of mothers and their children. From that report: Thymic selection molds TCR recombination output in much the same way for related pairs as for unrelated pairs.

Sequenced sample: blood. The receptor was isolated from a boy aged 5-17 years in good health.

The CDR3 reads CASSKYGASGYEQYF. The CDR3 bases are TGTGCCAGCAGCAAATATGGCGCTAGCGGTTACGAGCAGTACTTC. The chain is built from TRBV21-1 and TRBJ2-7; the tabulated D call, TRBD2, remains unverified against the DNA. TRBV21-1 is annotated as a pseudogene. CDR3 length: 15 amino acids.